This T cell receptor (beta chain) was sequenced during a study of regulatory dendritic cells for organ transplantation. J was trimmed by 5 bases and V by 6 bases; bases with no gene match: 6. Germline CDR1 and CDR2: MNHEY and SVGAGI. This CDR3 comprises 14 residues. Points on this clone: The identical CDR3 is also encoded by other nucleotide sequences in the sample.

The table came from immunoSEQ multiplex PCR; TCRdb's copy has only in-frame clones and leaves some out. The sample gives about 29,000 clones, roughly 80% of which show up once; 0.1% is in the top ten. The receptor comes from a human donor in good health. Input material: naive CD4+ T cells from blood. Subset in this sample: CD45RA+ naive T cells. V and J are TRBV6-5 and TRBJ1-1; 10 bases agree with TRBD1. The CDR3 coding sequence is TGTGCCAGCAGCCCGGGACAGGGGAGGACTGAAGCTTTCTTT. Protein: CASSPGQGRTEAFF.